This entry lists 20 T cell receptor delta chains sequenced from one sample in a study of gamma-delta T cells after stem cell transplantation. TCRdb repeated clone calling on the RT-PCR reads with CATT. The sample comprises under 800 delta-chain clones, roughly 2% of which are singletons, and over 45% rests with the top ten. Sample: gamma-delta T cells. The receptors come from a human donor. It is not recorded whose cells these are; they may come from a transplant donor.

This clone was seen only a few times. A far larger clone is only one base removed, so a read error is likely. The chain recombines TRDV1 with TRDJ1; unclear D gene. Germline values: CDR1 TSWWSYY, CDR2 QGS. The CDR3 is 19 amino acids. Between the trimmed V and J ends, which lost 0 bases and 3 bases, there was a span of 23 bases. Written as DNA, the CDR3 is TGTGCTCTTGGGGAACTAGATGGCGCCGTTACCCCCCTCGCCGATAAACTCATCTTT. Translated, it gives CALGELDGAVTPLADKLIF.

This clone turned up a few times. The genes are TRDV2 and TRDJ2; a possible D gene is TRDD3 (6 bases). Germline CDR1 reads GEAIGNYY; CDR2 reads EKD. Trimming stripped 3 bases from V and 8 bases from J, with 15 bases between. The CDR3 has 14 residues. The DNA for the CDR3 is TGTGCCTGTGACCTGGGGATGGAGTCGGCACAACTCTTCTTT. Translated: CACDLGMESAQLFF.

A note on this clone: A read error likely explains why the TCRdb protein, taken from a much larger clone, differs from this DNA's translation at residue 5; the protein shown is translated from the DNA. The V call is TRDV1, the J call TRDJ1, with D tentatively TRDD3 (6 bases). V lost 4 bases, J lost 3 bases, and 30 bases lay in between. The CDR3 loop spans 20 amino acids. Germline V lookup: CDR1 TSWWSYY, CDR2 QGS. CDR3 nucleotides: TGTGCTCTTGGGGGAAAAGGGGATTCCCTGCTTGACTGGGCGGCCGATAAACTCATCTTT. This codes for CALGGKGDSLLDWAADKLIF.

This clone was recorded a few times. Given a far larger clone just one base away, this is likely a sequencing read error. V gene TRDV2 combines with J gene TRDJ1; 11 positions match TRDD3. CDR1 and CDR2 (germline): GEAIGNYY, EKD. The J segment lost 1 base and the V segment lost 0 bases, leaving 18 bases of the junction unmatched. The CDR3 sequence is 21 residues long. The CDR3 DNA sequence: TGTGCCTGTGACACCGTAATTGGGGGATACGCGAAAAGCCCGTGCACCGATAAACTCATCTTT. Its protein is CACDTVIGGYAKSPCTDKLIF.

Details on this clone: The protein held in TCRdb is that of a much larger clone and does not match this DNA's translation at residue 18, likely because of a read error; the protein shown is translated from the DNA. The chain has TRDV1 and TRDJ1; D not resolved. Per the germline V gene, CDR1 is TSWWSYY and CDR2 is QGS. The CDR3 spans 20 residues. Written as DNA, the CDR3 is TGTGCTCTTGGGGGTTACGGGAATGAAAAACCGTCCGAATACACCGATAAACCCATCTTT. It yields the protein CALGGYGNEKPSEYTDKPIF.

Remarks on this clone: A read error is the likely source, as a far larger clone sits one nucleotide away. This chain joins TRDV2 and TRDJ1, with TRDD3 identical over 11 bases. CDR3 length: 27 amino acids. Germline CDR1 and CDR2: GEAIGNYY and EKD. V was clipped by 0 bases and J by 0 bases; unmatched bases: 35. The CDR3 region is CACDTLRPRPHVARTGGYNPYTDKLIF. The CDR3 DNA follows: TGTGCCTGTGACACCTTGCGTCCACGTCCCCATGTCGCCCGTACTGGGGGATATAACCCGTACACCGATAAACTCATCTTT.

Note on this clone: A read error likely explains this, since a far larger clone differs by one base. The chain employs TRDV1 and TRDJ1, with D possibly being TRDD2 or TRDD3 (5 bases each). The CDR3 loop spans 24 amino acids. The germline gives CDR1 TSWWSYY, CDR2 QGS. CDR3 sequence: CALGEVLPLITGGGHDPYTDKPIF. The CDR3 region has the DNA TGTGCTCTTGGGGAAGTACTCCCCCTCATTACTGGCGGGGGCCACGATCCCTACACCGATAAACCCATCTTT.

With regard to this clone: A far larger clone lies a single base away; this is likely a read error. This CDR3 is also generated by other DNA sequences in the sample. The rearrangement links TRDV1 to TRDJ1; 10 bases are shared with TRDD3. Germline V lookup: CDR1 TSWWSYY, CDR2 QGS. CDR3 length: 20 amino acids. The CDR3 sequence: CALGESCSYLLGDPCDKLIF. The CDR3 DNA reads TGTGCTCTTGGGGAATCGTGTTCCTACTTACTGGGGGATCCCTGCGATAAACTCATTTTT.

By its share, this clone is large. This rearrangement joins TRDV2 to TRDJ1; 8 bases line up with TRDD3. The germline CDR1 and CDR2 sequences are GEAIGNYY and EKD. Trimming cost V 5 bases and J 0 bases; bases outside gene matches: 16. The CDR3 is 18 residues long. The CDR3 region is CACALVLGGPKYTDKLIF. The CDR3 DNA reads as TGTGCCTGTGCTCTTGTACTGGGGGGTCCCAAGTACACCGATAAACTCATCTTT.

About this clone itself: For this DNA, TCRdb reports the protein of a much larger clone, which diverges at residue 8, most likely from a read error; the protein presented here is translated directly from the DNA. This rearrangement joins TRDV2 to TRDJ3; the match to TRDD3 covers 8 bases. With V trimmed by 0 bases and J by 0 bases, 0 bases remained unmatched. Germline CDR1 GEAIGNYY, CDR2 EKD. This CDR3 spans 17 amino acids. The CDR3 region has the DNA TGTGCCTGTGACACCGGGATACGCTCCTGGGACACCCGACAGATGTTTTTC. The encoded protein is CACDTGIRSWDTRQMFF.

Concerning this clone: A read error likely explains this, since a far larger clone differs by one base. The CDR3 sequence is CALGTKSPGLPQYWGATDNLIF. The DNA for the CDR3 is TGTGCTCTTGGGACCAAGTCTCCAGGGTTACCCCAGTACTGGGGGGCTACCGATAACCTCATCTTT. This sequence joins TRDV1 and TRDJ1, with 8 bases fitting TRDD3. This CDR3 contains 22 residues. Germline-derived CDR1 and CDR2 are TSWWSYY and QGS.

Notes on this clone: A far larger clone is a single base away, which makes a read error likely. The chain employs TRDV2 and TRDJ3; D is perhaps TRDD3 (6 bases). CDR3 size: 17 residues. Germline-derived CDR1 and CDR2 are GEAIGNYY and EKD. CDR3 region: CACDTGISSWGTRQMFF. The CDR3 DNA is TGTGCCTGTGACACCGGGATAAGCTCCTGGGGCACCCGACAGATGTTTTTC.

Points on this clone: The likely explanation is a read error, given a far larger clone one base away. This sample includes further DNA sequences coding for the same CDR3. The chain joins TRDV1 to TRDJ1; tentative D call: TRDD3 (5 bases). The V gene's germline CDR1 is TSWWSYY and CDR2 QGS. The CDR3 covers 15 residues. This chain's CDR3 is CALGESSGDSDKLIF. The CDR3 DNA reads TGTGCCCTTGGGGAAAGTTCCGGGGACAGCGATAAACTCATCTTT.

The sample holds a few counts of this clone. The protein in TCRdb stems from a much larger clone and differs at residue 4 from this DNA's translation, likely a read error; here the protein is translated from the DNA. The CDR3 is CALEVLRNYTGGYRRNDKLIF. The CDR3 bases are TGTGCTCTTGAGGTCCTCCGTAACTATACTGGGGGATATCGAAGGAACGATAAACTCATCTTT. This sequence joins TRDV1 and TRDJ1; 11 bases are shared with TRDD3. J was trimmed by 4 bases and V by 7 bases; bases with no gene match: 26. In germline, CDR1 is TSWWSYY, CDR2 QGS. The CDR3 contains 21 residues.

Note on this clone: The protein given by TCRdb reflects a much larger clone and differs at residue 3 from this DNA's translation, likely from a read error; the protein shown is the DNA's translation. The chain employs TRDV1 and TRDJ2; TRDD3 might be the D (5 bases). The germline V gene has CDR1 TSWWSYY and CDR2 QGS. The length of the CDR3 is 14 residues. The CDR3 nucleotides are TGTGCTCATGGGGAGGTCGGCCCACCAACACAACTCTTCTTT. This translates into CAHGEVGPPTQLFF.

About this clone: Translating this DNA gives a protein that differs at residue 5 from the TCRdb one, which belongs to a much larger clone; a read error is likely, and the protein shown is this translation. The chain joins TRDV1 to TRDJ1; a possible D gene is TRDD2 (5 bases). The CDR3 runs to 20 residues. Trimming removed 4 bases at V and 1 base at J, with 28 bases between. CDR1 and CDR2 (germline): TSWWSYY, QGS. CDR3 sequence reads: CALGAGSLRALGVATDKLIF. CDR3 in DNA: TGTGCTCTTGGGGCAGGATCCCTACGCGCTTTGGGAGTCGCCACCGATAAACTCATCTTT.

Within the sample, this clone is medium-sized (0.01 to 0.1%). Since a far larger clone is one base different, this is likely a read error. The chain is built from TRDV2 and TRDJ1, with 11 bases fitting TRDD3. The V gene's germline CDR1 is GEAIGNYY and CDR2 EKD. The CDR3 is made up of 21 amino acids. DNA for the CDR3: TGTGCCTGTGGCACCGTAATTGGGGGATACGCGAAAAGCCCGTACACCGATAAACTCATCTTT. Translated, it gives CACGTVIGGYAKSPYTDKLIF.

This clone was recorded a few times. TCRdb's listed protein matches a much larger clone and diverges from this DNA's translation at residue 6, likely through a read error; the protein shown comes from the DNA. The chain uses TRDV1 and TRDJ1; 11 bases match TRDD3. After removal of 2 bases from V and 0 bases from J, the junction contained 17 bases not matched to a gene. This CDR3 is built from 21 residues. The germline V gene has CDR1 TSWWSYY and CDR2 QGS. Written as DNA, the CDR3 is TGTGCTCTTGGGGAAAGACTACCCAGACGACTGGGGGATAGGTACACCGATAAACTCATCTTT. As protein: CALGERLPRRLGDRYTDKLIF.

This clone was picked up a small number of times. The chain combines TRDV2 with TRDJ1; 8 nucleotides match TRDD3. CDR1 is GEAIGNYY, CDR2 EKD, per germline. Germline trimming cut 1 base from V and 0 bases from J; bases unmatched to any gene: 0. This CDR3 spans 14 amino acids. In nucleotides, the CDR3 is TGTGCCTGTGACACTGGGGGATACACCGATAAACTCATCTTT. Protein: CACDTGGYTDKLIF.

This clone has a handful of counts. A read error likely explains this, since a far larger clone differs by one base. The chain carries TRDV2 and TRDJ1; 7 bases are shared with TRDD3. There are 14 residues in the CDR3. From germline, CDR1 is GEAIGNYY and CDR2 EKD. As DNA, the CDR3 is TGTGCCCGTGATGGGGGGATCCACACCGATAAACTCATCTTT. Its protein is CARDGGIHTDKLIF.